What follows are 14 T cell receptor beta chains derived from one specimen sequenced in a study of blood T cell repertoires in COVID-19. Using immunoSEQ multiplex PCR, the repertoire was profiled, and TCRdb retains in-frame clones only, with some absent. The table has approximately 200,000 clones, 85% to 90% seen once. Sequenced input: PBMCs or T cells enriched from blood (not recorded which). Receptors were obtained from a man in his thirties or forties who had recovered from COVID-19.

This clone was counted a few times. The chain is built from TRBV27 and TRBJ1-6; D remains unclear. The V gene's germline CDR1 is MNHEY and CDR2 SMNVEV (reference sequence). Trimming shortened V by 2 bases and J by 5 bases, and 7 bases separated the two germline ends. CDR3 size: 14 residues. The CDR3 spells CASSLNRDNSPLHF. The CDR3 bases are TGTGCCAGCAGTTTAAACCGAGATAATTCACCCCTCCACTTT.

This clone was seen a handful of times. V and J are TRBV11-2 and TRBJ2-7; a possible D gene is TRBD1 (6 bases). The V gene's germline CDR1 is SGHAT and CDR2 FQNNGV. There are 14 residues in the CDR3. Trimming stripped 4 bases from V and 2 bases from J, with 12 bases between. Here the CDR3 reads CASSSLNRAYEQYF. CDR3 DNA sequence: TGTGCCAGCAGCTCCCTAAACAGGGCCTACGAGCAGTACTTC.

The V and J genes are TRBV7-2 and TRBJ2-2; 8 bases fit TRBD1. CDR3 length: 16 residues. Per the germline V gene, CDR1 is SGHTA and CDR2 is FQGNSA. V dropped 5 bases and J dropped 6; count of bases not matched to a gene: 11. CDR3 bases: TGTGCCAGCAGCCCAAGGGGGACAGGTGTGTCCGGGGAGCTGTTTTTT. Protein: CASSPRGTGVSGELFF. Drawing the rest from reference TRBV7-2 and TRBJ2-2, the complete variable domain is GAGVSQSPSNKVTEKGKDVELRCDPISGHTALYWYRQSLGQGLEFLIYFQGNSAPDKSGLPSDRFSAERTGGSVSTLTIQRTQQEDSAVYLCASSPRGTGVSGELFFGEGSRLTVL.

The rearrangement joins TRBV7-9 to TRBJ2-7; TRBD1 might be the D (8 bases). This CDR3 has 16 residues. CDR1 is SEHNR and CDR2 is FQNEAQ in the germline V gene (reference sequence). Trimming cost V 5 bases and J 2 bases, with 19 bases left between them. CDR3 coding DNA: TGTGCCAGCAGCCCAGGACAGGGAGGGAAGACCTACGAGCAGTACTTC. It is translated as CASSPGQGGKTYEQYF. Supplemented by reference TRBV7-9 and TRBJ2-7, the full variable domain reads DTGVSQNPRHKITKRGQNVTFRCDPISEHNRLYWYRQTLGQGPEFLTYFQNEAQLEKSRLLSDRFSAERPKGSFSTLEIQRTEQGDSAMYLCASSPGQGGKTYEQYFGPGTRLTVT.

This chain connects TRBV27 to TRBJ2-2; D might be TRBD2 (5 bases). Germline CDR1 is MNHEY and CDR2 is SMNVEV (reference sequence). Between the trimmed V and J ends, which lost 0 bases and 4 bases, there was a span of 15 bases. This CDR3 has 17 amino acids. The CDR3 region is CASSLSATTYFTGELFF. CDR3 nucleotides: TGTGCCAGCAGTTTATCGGCGACTACTTACTTCACCGGGGAGCTGTTTTTT.

The chain couples TRBV7-6 to TRBJ2-7, with 9 bases matching TRBD1. CDR1 is SGHVS, CDR2 FNYEAQ, per germline. Unmatched junction bases numbered 6, after V lost 5 bases and J lost 4 bases. This CDR3 has 14 residues. The CDR3 spells CASSQGQGWYEQYF. The DNA for the CDR3 is TGTGCCAGCAGCCAGGGACAGGGTTGGTACGAGCAGTACTTC.

This chain uses TRBV9 with TRBJ2-1, with 8 bases lining up with TRBD2. The CDR3 covers 15 residues. Per germline, CDR1 SGDLS and CDR2 YYNGEE. With 4 bases clipped from V and 10 bases from J, the junction kept 13 bases outside the gene matches. The CDR3 bases are TGTGCCAGCAGCACCCGGACTAGCCGGCACGGGGAGCAGTTCTTC. Protein product: CASSTRTSRHGEQFF.

The J gene is TRBJ1-6, the V gene TRBV28; D is unresolved. Looked up from germline, CDR1 is MDHEN and CDR2 is SYDVKM. This CDR3 is 13 amino acids long. V was cut by 6 bases and J by 12 bases, with 15 bases left in between. CDR3 loop: CASRAYTRGPLHF. CDR3 bases: TGTGCCAGCAGGGCCTACACTCGGGGACCCCTCCACTTT.

The chain links TRBV28 to TRBJ2-7, with 7 nucleotides matching TRBD2. Germline V lookup: CDR1 MDHEN, CDR2 SYDVKM. The V segment lost 2 bases and the J segment 0 bases; nucleotides outside the gene matches: 10. CDR3 length: 17 amino acids. The CDR3 coding sequence is TGTGCCAGCAGTTTACCAATGTTGGGGACTATCTCCTACGAGCAGTACTTC. Protein product: CASSLPMLGTISYEQYF.

This chain uses TRBV12-3 or TRBV12-4 with TRBJ2-5; TRBD1 matches at 9 bases. The CDR3 spans 13 residues. V was clipped by 3 bases and J by 5 bases; unmatched bases: 1. CDR3 DNA sequence: TGTGCCAGCAGTTTTGGACAGGGGGAGACCCAGTACTTC. Its translation is CASSFGQGETQYF.

The V call is TRBV24-1, the J call TRBJ2-1; 8 bases are a match to TRBD1. Germline CDR1 reads KGHDR; CDR2 reads SFDVKD. The junction had 3 bases not matched to a gene; V was cut back by 3 bases and J by 3 bases. The CDR3 runs 15 residues. CDR3 region: CATSDRTGIYNEQFF. The CDR3 DNA sequence: TGTGCCACCAGTGATCGGACAGGGATCTACAATGAGCAGTTCTTC.

The genes are TRBV4-2 and TRBJ1-5; D perhaps matches TRBD1 (5 bases). Deletions cut 0 bases from V and 0 bases from J, with 15 bases between. The CDR3 extends over 18 amino acids. Per the germline V gene, CDR1 is LGHNA and CDR2 is YNFKEQ. CDR3 loop: CASSQEPRGDYSNQPQHF. The CDR3 DNA follows: TGTGCCAGCAGCCAAGAGCCGAGAGGGGACTATAGCAATCAGCCCCAGCATTTT.

This clone appeared once. This chain links TRBV5-1 with TRBJ2-7; no definite D call. This CDR3 is built from 11 residues. Germline values: CDR1 SGHRS, CDR2 YFSETQ. The V and J ends lost 5 bases and 3 bases respectively, with 6 bases between them. The CDR3 spells CASRENYEQYF. The CDR3 DNA follows: TGCGCCAGCAGGGAGAACTACGAGCAGTACTTC.

The J gene is TRBJ2-6, the V gene TRBV30, with TRBD1 as a possible D gene (5 bases). The CDR3 runs to 14 residues. Germline CDR1 GTSNPN, CDR2 SVGIG (reference sequence). Between the trimmed V and J ends, which lost 2 bases and 2 bases, there was a span of 7 bases. The CDR3: CAWSKGTGANVLTF. The CDR3 DNA reads as TGTGCCTGGAGTAAGGGGACTGGGGCCAACGTCCTGACTTTC.